A single count supports the clone carrying this T cell receptor (beta chain). The germline CDR1 and CDR2 sequences are ENHRY and SYGVKD. The CDR3 extends over 13 amino acids. V lost 6 bases and J lost 3, with 11 bases in between. Through a sample-barcoded 5' primer and a J-beta primer mix, a second PCR was run for roughly 7 to 12 cycles. Each CDR3 protein gets one entry after TCRdb re-called the 5' RACE reads with MiXCR. The profile shows around 1.5 million distinct CDR3 sequences, around 35% of them singletons. This sample was taken from a study of blood T cells in healthy people across ages. The chain links TRBV10-3 to TRBJ1-1; D might be TRBD1 (5 bases). The receptor was isolated from a woman aged 25 to 39 in good health. Sequences were obtained from blood. The chain's CDR3 is CAIRVGVDTEAFF. The CDR3 DNA follows: TGTGCCATCAGGGTGGGGGTAGACACTGAAGCTTTCTTT.